The 26 T cell receptor beta chains reported below all come from one sample, sequenced in a study of T cell responses to AZD1222 COVID-19 vaccine. TCRdb's copy holds only in-frame clones and misses some; the assay was immunoSEQ multiplex PCR. The sample has about 140,000 clones, 80% to 95% seen once. Sequenced here: peripheral blood, sampled 28 days after the second AZD1222 dose. Receptors originate from an adult who received the AZD1222 COVID-19 vaccine.

The chain couples TRBV27 to TRBJ1-2, with 10 positions matching TRBD1. The CDR3 totals 16 residues. CDR1 and CDR2 (germline): MNHEY, SMNVEV (reference sequence). Losses at the gene ends were 5 bases for V and 3 bases for J; bases not matched to a gene: 9. CDR3 DNA sequence: TGTGCCAGCAGTCCCTCCGGGACAGGGGTTTACTATGGCTACACCTTC. As protein: CASSPSGTGVYYGYTF.

This clone is a singleton in its sample. The chain recombines TRBV7-2 with TRBJ1-4, with 7 bases lining up with TRBD1. CDR1 is SGHTA and CDR2 is FQGNSA in the germline V gene. This CDR3 comprises 15 residues. J lost 3 bases, V lost 4 bases, and 5 bases had no gene match. The CDR3 reads CASSYWTGSNEKLFF. CDR3 nucleotides: TGTGCCAGCAGCTATTGGACAGGCTCTAATGAAAAACTGTTTTTT.

The genes are TRBV7-9 and TRBJ1-5; D is unresolved. Germline-derived CDR1 and CDR2 are SEHNR and FQNEAQ (reference sequence). The CDR3 is 16 residues long. The V and J ends lost 2 bases and 0 bases respectively, with 11 bases between them. The CDR3: CASSLHLGSSNQPQHF. For the CDR3, the DNA is TGTGCCAGCAGCTTACACCTCGGGAGTAGCAATCAGCCCCAGCATTTT.

The chain recombines TRBV3-1 (or the pseudogene TRBV3-2) with TRBJ2-3, with D perhaps TRBD2 (7 bases). This CDR3 has 16 amino acids. V lost 4 bases and J 1 base, leaving 15 bases between the germline ends. Germline CDR1 LGHDT, CDR2 YNNKEL (reference sequence). CDR3 nucleotide sequence: TGTGCCAGCAGCCTTAGGGGCGGGGGCCGCACAGATACGCAGTATTTT. It encodes CASSLRGGGRTDTQYF.

The rearrangement joins TRBV5-1 to TRBJ1-2; D ambiguous. Trimming removed 0 bases from V and 5 bases from J, with 5 bases in between. CDR3 length: 12 residues. The germline CDR1 and CDR2 sequences are SGHRS and YFSETQ. The CDR3: CASSLDRYGYTF. The DNA of the CDR3 is TGCGCCAGCAGCTTGGATCGGTATGGCTACACCTTC.

CDR3 in DNA: TGTGCCAGCAGTTTACCCCGGACGGCAGGGGACGAGCAGTACTTC. Translating gives CASSLPRTAGDEQYF. The V and J genes are TRBV28 and TRBJ2-7; TRBD1 is a possible D gene (6 bases). CDR3 length: 15 residues. The germline V gene has CDR1 MDHEN and CDR2 SYDVKM. V was clipped by 2 bases and J by 5 bases, with 16 bases between them. Based on the CDR3 plus reference TRBV28 and TRBJ2-7, the full variable domain is DVKVTQSSRYLVKRTGEKVFLECVQDMDHENMFWYRQDPGLGLRLIYFSYDVKMKEKGDIPEGYSVSREKKERFSLILESASTNQTSMYLCASSLPRTAGDEQYFGPGTRLTVT.

The chain has TRBV25-1 and TRBJ1-5, with 7 bases lining up with TRBD1. This CDR3 is built from 15 residues. The ends lost 2 bases at V and 3 bases at J; junction bases unmatched: 4. The germline V gene has CDR1 MGHDK and CDR2 SYGVNS. This CDR3 is CASSEGDRDNQPQHF. DNA for the CDR3: TGTGCCAGCAGTGAAGGAGACAGGGACAATCAGCCCCAGCATTTT.

The chain joins TRBV11-3 to TRBJ2-1, with TRBD2 matching 11 bases. Germline CDR1 SGHNT, CDR2 YENEEA. The CDR3 loop spans 15 amino acids. J lost 6 bases, V lost 2 bases, and 3 bases had no gene match. CDR3 region: CASSLRLAGINEQFF. The CDR3 DNA follows: TGTGCCAGCAGCTTAAGACTAGCGGGAATCAATGAGCAGTTCTTC.

The gene calls are TRBV5-4 and TRBJ1-1, with D possibly TRBD1 on 6 matching bases. Germline V gene lookup returns CDR1 SGHNT and CDR2 YYREEE (reference sequence). The V end was cut by 1 base, the J end by 4 bases, with 14 bases between. CDR3 length: 15 residues. Written as DNA, the CDR3 is TGTGCCAGCAGCTTGAGGGGGGCGCGGAGCACTGAAGCTTTCTTT. It translates to CASSLRGARSTEAFF.

The chain joins TRBV5-6 to TRBJ2-7, with a weak D call TRBD2 (5 bases). The CDR3 consists of 14 residues. V shed 0 bases and J shed 0 bases, with 7 bases lying between them. In germline, CDR1 is SGHDT, CDR2 YYEEEE. The CDR3 here is CASSLGGGSYEQYF. In nucleotides, the CDR3 is TGTGCCAGCAGCTTGGGTGGAGGCTCCTACGAGCAGTACTTC.

The chain is built from TRBV7-8 and TRBJ1-2; D gene unclear. Looked up from germline, CDR1 is SGHVS and CDR2 is FQNEAQ. The V end lost 0 bases, the J end lost 2 bases, and 7 bases lay between the germline ends. The CDR3 contains 14 residues. For the CDR3, the DNA is TGTGCCAGCAGCTTAGCCCACCAGAACTATGGCTACACCTTC. Encoded protein: CASSLAHQNYGYTF. Complete variable domain (other parts from reference TRBV7-8 and TRBJ1-2): GAGVSQSPRYKVAKRGQDVALRCDPISGHVSLFWYQQALGQGPEFLTYFQNEAQLDKSGLPSDRFFAERPEGSVSTLKIQRTQQEDSAVYLCASSLAHQNYGYTFGSGTRLTVV.

The chain uses TRBV28 and TRBJ1-6, with D possibly matching TRBD1 (6 bases). V lost 3 bases to trimming and J lost 9 bases, with 12 bases between them. From germline, CDR1 is MDHEN and CDR2 SYDVKM. This CDR3 has 14 residues. The CDR3 spells CASSFSRGASPLHF. As DNA, the CDR3 is TGTGCCAGCAGTTTTAGTCGGGGGGCTTCACCCCTCCACTTT.

The J gene is TRBJ2-2, the V gene TRBV9; maybe TRBD1 (5 bases). CDR3 length: 15 residues. Deletions cut 3 bases from V and 7 bases from J, with 16 bases between. Germline V gene lookup returns CDR1 SGDLS and CDR2 YYNGEE. The CDR3 loop is CASSARAGSNGELFF. CDR3 in DNA: TGTGCCAGCAGCGCCCGGGCAGGGTCCAACGGGGAGCTGTTTTTT.

The sample holds one count of this clone. CDR3 amino acids: CASSRTGTHEAFF. CDR3 bases: TGTGCCAGCAGCCGGACCGGGACACATGAAGCTTTCTTT. The chain carries TRBV6-5 and TRBJ1-1, with D tentatively TRBD1 (6 bases). Trimming stripped 6 bases from V and 7 bases from J, with 15 bases between. CDR3 length: 13 amino acids. CDR1 is MNHEY, CDR2 SVGAGI, per germline.

The V gene is TRBV19, the J gene TRBJ1-5; possibly TRBD1 for D (6 bases). This CDR3 contains 15 residues. V lost 8 bases and J 3 bases, leaving 17 bases between the germline ends. Germline-derived CDR1 and CDR2 are LNHDA and SQIVND (reference sequence). Here the CDR3 DNA reads TGTGCCAGTGGAGATCCTACAGGGTACAATCAGCCCCAGCATTTT. Amino acids: CASGDPTGYNQPQHF.

The CDR3 loop is CATSDSRGPGRNQPQHF. As DNA, the CDR3 is TGTGCCACCAGTGACTCCCGGGGCCCGGGGAGGAATCAGCCCCAGCATTTT. J is TRBJ1-5 and V is TRBV24-1; TRBD1 might be the D (5 bases). The CDR3 contains 17 residues. Trimming cost V 4 bases and J 4 bases, with 19 bases left between them. Germline V gene lookup returns CDR1 KGHDR and CDR2 SFDVKD.

This clone was recorded only once. This chain joins TRBV5-4 and TRBJ2-1, with 13 bases aligning to TRBD2. The CDR3 spans 15 residues. The germline V gene encodes CDR1 SGHNT and CDR2 YYREEE (reference sequence). V trimming: 3 bases; J trimming: 13 bases; junction bases outside the gene matches: 10. The CDR3 region is CASSYQKLAGGRQFF. For the CDR3, the DNA is TGTGCCAGCAGCTACCAGAAACTAGCGGGAGGGCGTCAGTTCTTC. The variable domain in full, with the rest retrieved from reference TRBV5-4 and TRBJ2-1, is ETGVTQSPTHLIKTRGQQVTLRCSSQSGHNTVSWYQQALGQGPQFIFQYYREEENGRGNFPPRFSGLQFPNYSSELNVNALELDDSALYLCASSYQKLAGGRQFFGPGTRLTVL.

The rearrangement uses TRBV7-7 and TRBJ2-7; a possible D gene is TRBD2 (5 bases). The germline V gene has CDR1 SSHAT and CDR2 FNYEAQ (reference sequence). The ends were cut back, 2 bases at V and 3 bases at J, with 8 bases in the middle. The CDR3 is 13 amino acids. The CDR3 nucleotides are TGTGCCAGCAGCTTATCCCGGGACTACGAGCAGTACTTC. Its translation is CASSLSRDYEQYF.

The CDR3, as DNA: TGTGCCAGCAGCTTGTATGAGACAGTGAACACTGAAGCTTTCTTT. Encoded protein: CASSLYETVNTEAFF. The chain combines TRBV5-6 with TRBJ1-1; weak D call: TRBD1 (5 bases). Looked up from germline, CDR1 is SGHDT and CDR2 is YYEEEE. This CDR3 comprises 15 residues. V dropped 1 base and J dropped 0 bases, with 10 bases sitting between them.

This sequence joins TRBV24-1 and TRBJ2-7; tentative D call: TRBD2 (5 bases). The CDR3 loop spans 15 amino acids. CDR1 is KGHDR, CDR2 SFDVKD, per germline. The V end was cut by 7 bases, the J end by 2 bases, with 17 bases between. The DNA for the CDR3 is TGTGCCACCAGGTCTAGAGGCCAGCGGACCTACGAGCAGTACTTC. Its protein is CATRSRGQRTYEQYF.

In its sample, this clone was seen once. The CDR3 loop reads CAWSHDSNQPQHF. The DNA for the CDR3 is TGTGCCTGGAGTCATGATAGCAATCAGCCCCAGCATTTT. The chain carries TRBV30 and TRBJ1-5, with D hard to call. The germline CDR1 and CDR2 sequences are GTSNPN and SVGIG (reference sequence). The CDR3 spans 13 residues. Trimming cost V 2 bases and J 0 bases, with 5 bases left between them. The full variable domain, with the rest looked up from reference TRBV30 and TRBJ1-5, is SQTIHQWPATLVQPVGSPLSLECTVEGTSNPNLYWYRQAAGRGLQLLFYSVGIGQISSEVPQNLSASRPQDRQFILSSKKLLLSDSGFYLCAWSHDSNQPQHFGDGTRLSIL.

The gene calls are TRBV24-1 and TRBJ2-5; 7 nucleotides agree with TRBD2. Germline values: CDR1 KGHDR, CDR2 SFDVKD. This CDR3 comprises 14 residues. With V trimmed by 5 bases and J by 5 bases, 7 bases remained unmatched. The CDR3 here is CATSVGLVGETQYF. In DNA, the CDR3 is TGTGCCACCAGTGTCGGACTAGTTGGTGAGACCCAGTACTTC.

The CDR3 nucleotides read TGTGCCAGTACCAGCGGGAGAAGTATTGACGAGCAGTACTTC. Its protein is CASTSGRSIDEQYF. This chain links TRBV19 with TRBJ2-7, with 8 bases fitting TRBD2. The V and J ends lost 7 bases and 5 bases, in that order; junction bases with no gene match: 10. This CDR3 spans 14 amino acids. Germline V gives CDR1 LNHDA, CDR2 SQIVND (reference sequence).

The V and J genes are TRBV20-1 and TRBJ2-5; a possible D gene is TRBD1 (7 bases). This CDR3 has 13 amino acids. Trimming took 3 bases from V and 5 from J, leaving 13 bases between them. Germline lookup yields CDR1 DFQATT and CDR2 SNEGSKA (reference sequence). The CDR3 here is CSASISGGETQYF. For the CDR3, the DNA is TGCAGTGCTAGTATCTCAGGGGGGGAGACCCAGTACTTC.

The genes are TRBV5-1 and TRBJ1-6; D might be TRBD1 (6 bases). Trimming took off 3 bases at V and 5 bases at J, with 12 bases between the two ends. This CDR3 region has 15 residues. Germline CDR1 and CDR2: SGHRS and YFSETQ. The CDR3 nucleotides read TGCGCCAGCAGCTACGGAGGGACAAATAATTCACCCCTCCACTTT. Translated, it gives CASSYGGTNNSPLHF.

The chain links TRBV28 to TRBJ1-2; no definite D call. Trimming shortened V by 6 bases and J by 7 bases, and 15 bases separated the two germline ends. Germline V gene lookup returns CDR1 MDHEN and CDR2 SYDVKM. CDR3 size: 13 residues. In nucleotides, the CDR3 is TGTGCCAGCAGACCCCCGGGAGGCCCTGGCTACACCTTC. This encodes CASRPPGGPGYTF.